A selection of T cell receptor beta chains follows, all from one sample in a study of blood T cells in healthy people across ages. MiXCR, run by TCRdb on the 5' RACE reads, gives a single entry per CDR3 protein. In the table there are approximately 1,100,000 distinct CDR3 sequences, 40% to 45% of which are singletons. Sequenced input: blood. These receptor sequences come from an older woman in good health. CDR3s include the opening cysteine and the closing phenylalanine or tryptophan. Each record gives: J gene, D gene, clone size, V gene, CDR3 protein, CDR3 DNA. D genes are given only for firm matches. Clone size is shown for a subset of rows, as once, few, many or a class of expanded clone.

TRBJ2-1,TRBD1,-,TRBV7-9,CASSPTGQAYNEQFF,TGTGCCAGCAGCCCCACGGGACAGGCCTACAATGAGCAGTTCTTC
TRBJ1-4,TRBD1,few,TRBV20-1,CSARERGLSGGNEKLFF,TGCAGTGCTAGAGAGAGGGGGCTAAGCGGGGGGAATGAAAAACTGTTTTTT
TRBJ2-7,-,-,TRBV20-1,CSARRVSNEQYF,TGCAGTGCTAGGCGGGTCAGCAATGAGCAGTACTTC
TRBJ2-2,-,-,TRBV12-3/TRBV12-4,CASSPYRIGGTGELFF,TGTGCCAGCAGTCCATACAGGATAGGTGGCACCGGGGAGCTGTTTTTT
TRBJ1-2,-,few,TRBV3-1,CASSQDPGYYGYTF,TGTGCCAGCAGCCAAGACCCGGGCTACTATGGCTACACCTTC
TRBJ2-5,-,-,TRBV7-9,CASRPRETQYF,TGTGCCAGCAGGCCTCGGGAGACCCAGTACTTC
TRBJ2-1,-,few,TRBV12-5,CASGPTKNEQFF,TGTGCTAGTGGCCCGACCAAAAATGAGCAGTTCTTC
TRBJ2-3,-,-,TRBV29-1,CSTFPSTTTDTQYF,TGCAGCACTTTCCCAAGCACTACGACAGATACGCAGTATTTT
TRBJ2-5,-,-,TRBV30,CAWSVPTGGQETQYF,TGTGCCTGGAGTGTACCCACTGGGGGGCAAGAGACCCAGTACTTC
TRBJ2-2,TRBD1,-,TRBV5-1,CASSDGTGGTNTGELFF,TGCGCCAGCAGCGATGGGACAGGGGGCACGAACACCGGGGAGCTGTTTTTT
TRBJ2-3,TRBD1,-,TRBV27,CASSLLYRGTDTQYF,TGTGCCAGCAGTTTATTGTACAGGGGAACAGATACGCAGTATTTT
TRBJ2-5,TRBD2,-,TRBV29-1,CSVGSSGSRGTQYF,TGCAGCGTGGGGAGTAGCGGGAGTCGGGGGACCCAGTACTTC
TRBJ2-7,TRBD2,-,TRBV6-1,CASNKGRGAPYEQYF,TGTGCCAGCAACAAAGGGCGGGGGGCCCCCTACGAGCAGTACTTC
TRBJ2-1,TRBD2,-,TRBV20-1,CSLAGGDNEQFF,TGCAGCCTAGCGGGGGGGGATAATGAGCAGTTCTTC
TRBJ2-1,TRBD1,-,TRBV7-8,CASSTNIGTGKNRDEQFF,TGTGCCAGCAGCACAAACATCGGGACAGGGAAGAACAGGGACGAGCAGTTCTTC
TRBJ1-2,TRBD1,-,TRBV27,CASSLSRGQSLVRGYTF,TGTGCCAGCAGTTTAAGCAGGGGGCAGTCGCTAGTGAGGGGCTACACCTTC
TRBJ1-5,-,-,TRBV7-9,CASSKTTGWDQPQHF,TGTGCCAGCAGCAAAACAACAGGGTGGGATCAGCCCCAGCATTTT
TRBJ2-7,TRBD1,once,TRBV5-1,CASSLQGPGQDYEQYF,TGCGCCAGCAGCTTGCAAGGTCCTGGACAGGACTACGAGCAGTACTTC
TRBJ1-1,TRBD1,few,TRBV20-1,CRLGQGAPNTEAFF,TGCAGACTAGGACAGGGGGCCCCGAACACTGAAGCTTTCTTT
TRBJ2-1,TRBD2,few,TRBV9,CASSGAPSGRADEQFF,TGTGCCAGCAGCGGAGCCCCTAGCGGGAGGGCCGATGAGCAGTTCTTC
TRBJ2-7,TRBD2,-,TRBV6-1,CASSDRLAGVDEQYF,TGTGCCAGCAGTGATAGGCTAGCGGGAGTCGACGAGCAGTACTTC
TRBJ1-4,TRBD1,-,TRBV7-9,CANSQGQGAQTNEKLFF,TGTGCCAACAGCCAAGGACAGGGGGCGCAAACTAATGAAAAACTGTTTTTT
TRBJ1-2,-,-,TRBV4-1,CASSQEGTSNYGYTF,TGCGCCAGCAGCCAAGAAGGCACCTCTAACTATGGCTACACCTTC
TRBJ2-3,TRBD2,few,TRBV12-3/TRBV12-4,CASSWASGDGDTQYF,TGTGCCAGCAGTTGGGCTAGCGGTGACGGGGATACGCAGTATTTT
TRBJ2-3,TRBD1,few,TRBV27,CASSFLPDRGQGTDTQYF,TGTGCCAGCAGTTTCCTCCCTGACAGGGGGCAAGGCACAGATACGCAGTATTTT
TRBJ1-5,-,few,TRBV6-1,CASSSQGFNQPQHF,TGTGCCAGCAGTTCACAGGGTTTCAATCAGCCCCAGCATTTT
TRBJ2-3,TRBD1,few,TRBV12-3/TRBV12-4,CASSRQGQDTDTQYF,TGTGCCAGCAGCCGCCAAGGACAGGACACAGATACGCAGTATTTT
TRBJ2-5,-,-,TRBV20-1,CSATPTGRLRETQYF,TGCAGTGCCACCCCCACAGGGAGGTTGAGGGAGACCCAGTACTTC
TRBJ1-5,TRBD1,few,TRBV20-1,CSASRQGGTGQPQHF,TGCAGTGCTAGCCGACAGGGAGGGACTGGTCAGCCCCAGCATTTT
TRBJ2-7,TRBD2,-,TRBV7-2,CASSLGRGIRYEQYF,TGTGCCAGCAGCTTAGGGCGGGGGATTCGCTACGAGCAGTACTTC
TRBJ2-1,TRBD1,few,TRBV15,CATSRVDYSGTASGYNEQFF,TGTGCCACCAGCAGGGTCGACTATTCCGGGACAGCGTCCGGCTACAATGAGCAGTTCTTC
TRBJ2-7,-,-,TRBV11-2,CASSLNSIYEQYF,TGTGCCAGCAGCTTAAACAGTATTTACGAGCAGTACTTC
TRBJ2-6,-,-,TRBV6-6,CASSGHLSGANVLTF,TGTGCCAGCAGTGGACACCTCTCTGGGGCCAACGTCCTGACTTTC
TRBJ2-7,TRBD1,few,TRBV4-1,CASSQGGQMWTYEQYF,TGCGCCAGCAGCCAAGGGGGACAGATGTGGACCTACGAGCAGTACTTC
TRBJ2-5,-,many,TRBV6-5,CASSYSLGRETQYF,TGTGCCAGCAGTTACTCGCTAGGCCGAGAGACCCAGTACTTC
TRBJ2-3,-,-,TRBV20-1,CSAQGSSTDTQYF,TGCAGTGCCCAAGGTAGCAGCACAGATACGCAGTATTTT